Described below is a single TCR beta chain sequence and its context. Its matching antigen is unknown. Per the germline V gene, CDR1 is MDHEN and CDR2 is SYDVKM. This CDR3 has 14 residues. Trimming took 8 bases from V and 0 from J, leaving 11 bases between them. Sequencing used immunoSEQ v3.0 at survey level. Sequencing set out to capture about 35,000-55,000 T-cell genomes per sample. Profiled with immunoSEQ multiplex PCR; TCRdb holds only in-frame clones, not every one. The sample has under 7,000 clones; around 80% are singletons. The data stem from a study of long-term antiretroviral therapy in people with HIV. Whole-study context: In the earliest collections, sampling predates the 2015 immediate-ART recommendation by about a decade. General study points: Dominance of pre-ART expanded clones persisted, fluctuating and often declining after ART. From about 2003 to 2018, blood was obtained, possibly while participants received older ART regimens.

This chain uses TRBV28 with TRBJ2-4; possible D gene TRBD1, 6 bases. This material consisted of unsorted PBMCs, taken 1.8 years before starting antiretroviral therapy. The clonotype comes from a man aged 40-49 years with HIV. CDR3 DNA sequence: TGTGCCAGCTCCACAGGGATAGCCAAAAACATTCAGTACTTC. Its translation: CASSTGIAKNIQYF.